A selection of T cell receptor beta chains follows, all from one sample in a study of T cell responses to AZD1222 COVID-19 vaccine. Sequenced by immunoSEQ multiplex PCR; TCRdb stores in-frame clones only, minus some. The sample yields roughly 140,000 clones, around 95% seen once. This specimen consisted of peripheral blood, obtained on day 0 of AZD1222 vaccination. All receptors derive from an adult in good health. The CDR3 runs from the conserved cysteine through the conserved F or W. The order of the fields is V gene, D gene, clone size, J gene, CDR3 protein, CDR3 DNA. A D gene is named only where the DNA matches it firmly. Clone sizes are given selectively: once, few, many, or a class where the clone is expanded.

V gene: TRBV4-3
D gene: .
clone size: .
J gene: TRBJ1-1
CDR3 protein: CASSQAHRMNTEAFF
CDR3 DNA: TGCGCCAGCAGCCAAGCGCACAGGATGAACACTGAAGCTTTCTTT

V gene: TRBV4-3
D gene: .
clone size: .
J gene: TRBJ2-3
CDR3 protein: CASSQVPDTQYF
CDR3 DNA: TGCGCCAGCAGCCAAGTCCCAGATACGCAGTATTTT

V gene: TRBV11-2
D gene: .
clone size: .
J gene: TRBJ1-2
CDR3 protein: CASTRARGDYGYTF
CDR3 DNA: TGTGCCAGCACTAGGGCACGGGGCGACTATGGCTACACCTTC

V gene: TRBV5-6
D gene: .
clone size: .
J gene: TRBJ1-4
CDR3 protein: CASSLTGPDEKLFF
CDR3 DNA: TGTGCCAGCAGCTTGACAGGCCCAGATGAAAAACTGTTTTTT

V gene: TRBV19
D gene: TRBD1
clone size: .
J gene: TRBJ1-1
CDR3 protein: CASSVGQASTEAFF
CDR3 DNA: TGTGCCAGTAGTGTGGGACAGGCCTCCACTGAAGCTTTCTTT

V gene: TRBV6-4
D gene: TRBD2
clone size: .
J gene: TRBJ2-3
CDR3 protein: CASSDQPSGADTQYF
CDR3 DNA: TGTGCCAGCAGTGACCAGCCTAGCGGGGCAGATACGCAGTATTTT

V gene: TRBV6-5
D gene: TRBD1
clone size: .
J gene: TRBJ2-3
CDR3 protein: CASHQGQTTDTQYF
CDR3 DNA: TGTGCCAGCCACCAGGGACAGACCACAGATACGCAGTATTTT

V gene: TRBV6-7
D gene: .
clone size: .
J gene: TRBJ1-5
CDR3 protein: CARARRLLNQPQHF
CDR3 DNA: TGTGCCAGAGCGAGACGGCTACTCAATCAGCCCCAGCATTTT

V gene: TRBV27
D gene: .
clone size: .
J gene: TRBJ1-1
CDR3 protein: CASSFQSGTEAFF
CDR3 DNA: TGTGCCAGCAGTTTTCAATCGGGGACTGAAGCTTTCTTT

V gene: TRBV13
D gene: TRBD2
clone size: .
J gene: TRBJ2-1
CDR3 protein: CASRTRGGNSNEQFF
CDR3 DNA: TGTGCCAGCAGAACCCGGGGGGGCAACTCGAATGAGCAGTTCTTC

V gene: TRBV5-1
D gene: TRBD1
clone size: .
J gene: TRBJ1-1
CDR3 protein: CASSWGQGANTEAFF
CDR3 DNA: TGCGCCAGCAGCTGGGGACAGGGGGCGAACACTGAAGCTTTCTTT

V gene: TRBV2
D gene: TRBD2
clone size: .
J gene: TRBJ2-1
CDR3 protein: CASRTGLGAYNEQFF
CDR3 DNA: TGTGCCAGCAGAACAGGACTAGGGGCCTACAATGAGCAGTTCTTC

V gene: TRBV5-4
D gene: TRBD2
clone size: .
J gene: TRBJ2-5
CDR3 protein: CASSSAGGPSQETQYF
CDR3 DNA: TGTGCCAGCAGCTCCGCGGGGGGGCCTAGTCAAGAGACCCAGTACTTC

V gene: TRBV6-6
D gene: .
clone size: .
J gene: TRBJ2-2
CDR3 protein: CASSYSRDGELFF
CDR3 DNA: TGTGCCAGCAGTTACTCCCGGGACGGGGAGCTGTTTTTT

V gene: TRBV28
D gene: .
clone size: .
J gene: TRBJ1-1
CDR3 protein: CASSHPGGLNTEAFF
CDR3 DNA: TGTGCCAGCAGTCACCCGGGGGGTTTGAACACTGAAGCTTTCTTT

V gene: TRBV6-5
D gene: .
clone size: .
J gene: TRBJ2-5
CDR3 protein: CASSFSIVQETQYF
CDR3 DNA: TGTGCCAGCAGCTTCTCTATTGTCCAAGAGACCCAGTACTTC

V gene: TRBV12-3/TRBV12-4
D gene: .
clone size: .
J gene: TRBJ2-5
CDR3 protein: CASSLLGRETQYF
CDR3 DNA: TGTGCCAGCAGTCTTTTGGGGCGAGAGACCCAGTACTTC

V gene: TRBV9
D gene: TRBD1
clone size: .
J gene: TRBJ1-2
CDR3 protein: CASSAGQYGYTF
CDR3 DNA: TGTGCCAGCAGCGCGGGACAGTACGGCTACACCTTC

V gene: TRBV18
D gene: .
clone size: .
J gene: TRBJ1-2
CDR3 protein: CASSPNSGDGYTF
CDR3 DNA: TGTGCCAGCTCACCAAACTCGGGGGATGGCTACACCTTC

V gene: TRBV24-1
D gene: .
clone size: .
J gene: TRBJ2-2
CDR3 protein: CATSDRWWDTGELFF
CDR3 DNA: TGTGCCACCAGTGACCGTTGGTGGGACACCGGGGAGCTGTTTTTT

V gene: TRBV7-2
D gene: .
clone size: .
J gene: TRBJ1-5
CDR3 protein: CASSLDGGKYQPQHF
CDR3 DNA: TGTGCCAGCAGCTTAGACGGAGGGAAATATCAGCCCCAGCATTTT

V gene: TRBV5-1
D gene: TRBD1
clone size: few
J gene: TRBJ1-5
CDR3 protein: CASSTGGNQPQHF
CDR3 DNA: TGCGCCAGCAGCACAGGGGGCAATCAGCCCCAGCATTTT

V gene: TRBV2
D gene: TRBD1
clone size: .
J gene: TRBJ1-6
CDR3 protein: CASKQQGAGNSPLHF
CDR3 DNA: TGTGCCAGCAAACAGCAGGGGGCCGGCAATTCACCCCTCCACTTT

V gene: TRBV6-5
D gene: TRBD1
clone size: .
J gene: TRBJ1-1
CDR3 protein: CASSYGDSGDTEAFF
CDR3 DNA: TGTGCCAGCAGTTACGGGGACAGCGGGGACACTGAAGCTTTCTTT

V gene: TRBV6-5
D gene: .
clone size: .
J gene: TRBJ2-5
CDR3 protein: CASRAYQETQYF
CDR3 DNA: TGTGCCAGCAGGGCGTACCAAGAGACCCAGTACTTC

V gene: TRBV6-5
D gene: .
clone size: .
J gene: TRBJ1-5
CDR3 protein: CANLRGRGNQPQHF
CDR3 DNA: TGTGCCAACCTAAGGGGCCGGGGCAATCAGCCCCAGCATTTT

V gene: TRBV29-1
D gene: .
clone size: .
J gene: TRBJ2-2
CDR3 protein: CSVVQGGTGELFF
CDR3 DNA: TGCAGCGTTGTCCAGGGGGGAACCGGGGAGCTGTTTTTT

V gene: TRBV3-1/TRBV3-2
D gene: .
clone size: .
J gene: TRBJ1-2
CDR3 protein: CASSQGVGLTYGYTF
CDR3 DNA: TGTGCCAGCAGCCAAGGGGTGGGACTGACGTATGGCTACACCTTC

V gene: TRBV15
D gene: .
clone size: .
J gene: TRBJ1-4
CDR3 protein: CATSTSLGEKLFF
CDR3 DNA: TGTGCCACCAGCACCTCCCTCGGTGAAAAACTGTTTTTT